The sequence of this T cell receptor beta chain was determined in a study of blood T cell repertoires in COVID-19. About the study: Both acute and convalescent COVID-19 samples were obtained from the United States, Italy and Spain. PBMCs, B-cell-depleted T cells, or T cells provided the cDNA or gDNA that made up the material.

Adults between roughly 18 and 95 years of age took part from about two dozen US areas. Clinical histories supplied by participants themselves formed the basis of cohort assignment. The CDR3 runs to 16 residues. Measured with immunoSEQ multiplex PCR; TCRdb has only the in-frame clones, and not every one. The sample carries approximately 200,000 clones, 85% recorded once. This sequence was found in a man aged 40-49 years who had recovered from COVID-19. The J gene is TRBJ2-3, the V gene TRBV21-1; the D call in the table, TRBD2, was not verified against the DNA. TRBV21-1 is tagged as a pseudogene. The sequencing sample was made of PBMCs or T cells enriched from blood (not recorded which). CDR3 protein: CASSKAPGGSTDTQYF. CDR3 in DNA: TGTGCCAGCAGCAAAGCGCCGGGTGGGAGCACAGATACGCAGTATTTT.